This paragraph covers one T cell receptor beta chain sequence. The record originates from a study of T-cell reconstitution after alpha-beta-depleted transplantation in children. Unique molecular identifiers were incorporated when the TCRbeta library was constructed. MiXCR was run by TCRdb on the PCR reads, yielding one entry per CDR3 protein. The sample yields over 300,000 distinct CDR3 sequences, around 10% seen once. The CDR3 length is 14 residues. V was pared by 2 bases and J by 4 bases, with 11 bases between. CDR1 and CDR2 from the germline V gene are SGHRS and YFSETQ. The chain carries TRBV5-1 and TRBJ2-3; D is undetermined. The source material was PBMCs from the stem cell graft donor, sampled from the stem cell graft. The receptor was isolated from a human donor who donated a stem cell graft to a child with acute lymphoblastic leukemia. DNA of the CDR3: TGCGCCAGCAGCTTAAGCCAGTCCCCAGATACGCAGTATTTT. This translates into CASSLSQSPDTQYF.